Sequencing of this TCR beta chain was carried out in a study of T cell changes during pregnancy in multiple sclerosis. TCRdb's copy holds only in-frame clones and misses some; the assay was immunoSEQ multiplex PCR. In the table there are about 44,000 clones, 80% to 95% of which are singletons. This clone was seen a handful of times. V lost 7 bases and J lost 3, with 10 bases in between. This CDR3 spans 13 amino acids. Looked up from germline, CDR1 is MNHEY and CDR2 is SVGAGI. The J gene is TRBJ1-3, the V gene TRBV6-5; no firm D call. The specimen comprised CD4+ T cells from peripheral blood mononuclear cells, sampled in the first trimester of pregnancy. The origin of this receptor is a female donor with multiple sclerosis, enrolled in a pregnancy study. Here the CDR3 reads CASINSGGNTIYF. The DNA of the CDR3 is TGTGCCAGCATAAACTCGGGTGGAAACACCATATATTTT.